This T cell receptor (beta chain) appears in the sequencing data of a study of CD8+CD57+ T cells in acquired aplastic anemia. Study-level information: Sequencing produced an average of about 10.8 million reads per healthy donor for CD4+ cells.

Genomic DNA, serving as template, underwent TCR beta VDJ and CDR3 profiling. MiXCR was run by TCRdb on the reads, yielding one entry per CDR3 protein. In the table there are about 110,000 distinct CDR3 sequences, around 53% of which are singletons. Sequenced input: sorted CD4+, CD8+, or CD8+CD57+ T cells (not recorded which) from PBMCs. The receptor's source is a human donor in good health, serving as a control.

This CDR3 reads CAISGAVNSNQPQHF. The CDR3 coding sequence is TGTGCCATCAGTGGGGCGGTAAATAGCAATCAGCCCCAGCATTTT. The rearrangement joins TRBV10-3 to TRBJ1-5; D remains ambiguous. Germline CDR1 ENHRY, CDR2 SYGVKD. This CDR3 spans 15 amino acids. The V gene lost 4 bases and the J gene lost 0 bases, with 10 bases spanning the gap.